Listed here are 11 T cell receptor beta chains from one sample, sequenced in a study of blood T cells in healthy people across ages. The authors ran a second PCR of about 6 to 11 cycles using a sample-barcoded 5' primer and a J-beta primer mix. In TCRdb, the 5' RACE reads were re-called with MiXCR into one record per CDR3 protein. The table includes about 1.7 million distinct CDR3 sequences, roughly 30% detected once. Sequences were obtained from blood. The receptor set was obtained from a woman in her 30s in good health.

As regards this clonotype: Being one base from a much bigger clone, this may be a read error. This rearrangement joins TRBV9 to TRBJ2-1; 7 bases agree with TRBD2. The length of the CDR3 is 15 residues. Germline lookup yields CDR1 SGDLS and CDR2 YYNGEE. The CDR3 bases are TGTGCCAGCGGCGTAGACGGACTAGTCTACAATGAGCAGTTCTTC. It specifies CASGVDGLVYNEQFF.

This clonotype came up a few times. The J gene is TRBJ2-7, the V gene TRBV5-1; 7 bases align to TRBD1. Germline V gives CDR1 SGHRS, CDR2 YFSETQ. This CDR3 is 16 amino acids long. Unmatched junction bases numbered 10, after V lost 4 bases and J lost 0 bases. The CDR3 DNA reads TGCGCCAGCAGCCACGGAGGACAGGACGGCTCCTACGAGCAGTACTTC. It encodes CASSHGGQDGSYEQYF.

There are a few counts of this clonotype. Germline and junction disagree at one end, which may indicate a read error. The chain has TRBV5-1 and TRBJ2-5, with 12 bases that match TRBD2. This CDR3 comprises 14 residues. The germline gives CDR1 SGHRS, CDR2 YFSETQ. CDR3 in DNA: TGCGCCAGCAGGGGACTAGCGGGCCAAGGGACCCAGTACTTC. This gives the protein CASRGLAGQGTQYF. Filled out from reference TRBV5-1 and TRBJ2-5, the complete variable domain reads KAGVTQTPRYLIKTRGQQVTLSCSPISGHRSVSWYQQTPGQGLQFLFEYFSETQRNKGNFPGRFSGRQFSNSRSEMNVSTLELGDSALYLCASRGLAGQGTQYFGPGTRLLVL.

The chain employs TRBV7-8 and TRBJ2-1; weak D call: TRBD1 (5 bases). This CDR3 region has 13 residues. CDR1 and CDR2 (germline): SGHVS, FQNEAQ. With 5 bases removed from V and 4 bases from J, the gap between germline ends came to 9 bases. The CDR3 DNA reads TGTGCCAGCAGCCATCCAGGGTACAATGAGCAGTTCTTC. As protein: CASSHPGYNEQFF.

This clonotype was seen ten or more times. This sequence joins TRBV20-1 and TRBJ2-7; TRBD1 agrees at 9 bases. Germline V lookup: CDR1 DFQATT, CDR2 SNEGSKA (reference sequence). The CDR3 consists of 15 residues. Losses at the gene ends were 3 bases for V and 2 bases for J; bases not matched to a gene: 8. Here the CDR3 DNA reads TGCAGTGCTAGTAATCCGGGACAGGGCGCCTACGAGCAGTACTTC. It specifies CSASNPGQGAYEQYF.

The rearrangement links TRBV29-1 to TRBJ2-2; D could derive from TRBD1 or TRBD2 (5 bases each). This CDR3 spans 15 amino acids. The germline CDR1 and CDR2 sequences are SQVTM and ANQGSEA. V was clipped by 2 bases and J by 0 bases, with 10 bases between them. The CDR3 spells CSVETGGSNTGELFF. For the CDR3, the DNA is TGCAGCGTTGAAACAGGCGGGTCGAACACCGGGGAGCTGTTTTTT.

A few counts support this clonotype. The chain couples TRBV7-9 to TRBJ2-6; 11 bases are shared with TRBD1. Trimming removed 4 bases from V and 0 bases from J; junction bases left unmatched: 5. Germline loops: CDR1 SEHNR, CDR2 FQNEAQ (reference sequence). The CDR3 is 18 residues long. This CDR3 reads CASSSGTGGRSGANVLTF. As DNA, the CDR3 is TGTGCCAGCAGCTCCGGGACAGGGGGTCGCTCTGGGGCCAACGTCCTGACTTTC.

This clonotype was seen once. This chain joins TRBV3-1 and TRBJ2-4; D gene uncertain. V dropped 0 bases and J dropped 0 bases, with 6 bases sitting between them. This CDR3 has 15 residues. Germline V gives CDR1 LGHDT, CDR2 YNNKEL (reference sequence). CDR3 loop: CASSQDPRAKNIQYF. The CDR3 region has the DNA TGTGCCAGCAGCCAAGATCCTAGAGCCAAAAACATTCAGTACTTC.

This clonotype was seen a few times. A much larger clone sits a single nucleotide away, making a read error possible. The chain links TRBV9 to TRBJ2-5; 8 nucleotides match TRBD1. Germline V CDR1 and CDR2: SGDLS, YYNGEE. CDR3 length: 12 residues. The V and J ends lost 1 base and 13 bases, in that order; junction bases with no gene match: 6. The CDR3 loop is CASSVPGGLLYF. As DNA, the CDR3 is TGTGCCAGCAGCGTACCAGGGGGCCTACTGTACTTC.

Details on this clonotype: A much larger clone sits a single nucleotide away, making a read error possible. V and J are TRBV11-3 and TRBJ2-3; 8 nucleotides agree with TRBD2. CDR1 and CDR2 (germline): SGHNT, YENEEA. The CDR3 has 16 amino acids. Here the CDR3 DNA reads TGTGCCTGCAGCTTGGGACTAGATTGGTCCACAGATACGCAGTATTTT. As protein: CACSLGLDWSTDTQYF.

The V call is TRBV28, the J call TRBJ2-3; 9 bases match TRBD2. There are 15 residues in the CDR3. From germline, CDR1 is MDHEN and CDR2 SYDVKM. Trimming cost V 8 bases and J 4 bases; bases outside gene matches: 10. The CDR3 spells CASAHRGGGADTQYF. The CDR3, as DNA: TGTGCCAGCGCCCATCGGGGCGGGGGGGCAGATACGCAGTATTTT.